This T cell receptor (beta chain) emerged from a study of blood T cell repertoires in COVID-19. As for the study in general: Material from acute and convalescent COVID-19 was sourced from the United States, Italy and Spain. T cells, B-cell-depleted T cells, or PBMCs supplied cDNA or gDNA.

This clone has a handful of counts. The CDR3 covers 14 residues. Germline V lookup: CDR1 WNHNN, CDR2 SYGVQD (reference sequence). Unmatched junction bases numbered 6, after V lost 6 bases and J lost 4 bases. Original analysis: Cell counts per sample came from amplifying reference gene primers. Profiled with immunoSEQ multiplex PCR; TCRdb holds only in-frame clones, not every one. That table is the source of V, J and clone size, and D and trimming were worked out from the DNA. Of 35,000 to 50,000 clones listed, roughly nine tenths were seen once; the top ten hold roughly a tenth. The source is a woman over 75 with active COVID-19. The chain couples TRBV10-1 to TRBJ1-1; 9 bases line up with TRBD1. The specimen sequenced was peripheral blood. CDR3 protein: CASRQGASRTEAFF. CDR3 in DNA: TGCGCCAGCAGACAGGGGGCGAGTCGCACTGAAGCTTTCTTT.